These 5 T cell receptor beta chains were sequenced from one sample in a study of shared T cell receptors in the human thymus. Only in-frame clones appear in the TCRdb table, and some are missing; sequencing was by immunoSEQ multiplex PCR. The table records under 450,000 clones, 95% of them present only once. Sequencing used thymocytes. All receptors come from a human donor.

This chain links TRBV19 with TRBJ1-1; D call uncertain. V lost 6 bases and J 3 bases, leaving 20 bases between the germline ends. The germline V gene has CDR1 LNHDA and CDR2 SQIVND (reference sequence). The length of the CDR3 is 16 residues. The CDR3 region is CASRRPDVNSDTEAFF. CDR3 bases: TGTGCCAGTAGGCGGCCGGACGTTAATTCCGACACTGAAGCTTTCTTT.

The table lists this clone with a count of one. The chain joins TRBV28 to TRBJ2-3; TRBD2 agrees at 11 bases. V trimming: 6 bases; J trimming: 4 bases; junction bases outside the gene matches: 6. Germline V gene lookup returns CDR1 MDHEN and CDR2 SYDVKM. This CDR3 has 15 residues. CDR3: CASSDMGLAADTQYF. For the CDR3, the DNA is TGTGCCAGCAGCGACATGGGACTAGCGGCAGATACGCAGTATTTT.

The chain combines TRBV5-4 with TRBJ2-7; 12 nucleotides match TRBD2. Germline values: CDR1 SGHNT, CDR2 YYREEE (reference sequence). The CDR3 extends over 17 amino acids. Losses at the gene ends were 0 bases for V and 5 bases for J; bases not matched to a gene: 9. CDR3 sequence: CASSLGLAGDLSHEQYF. CDR3 nucleotide sequence: TGTGCCAGCAGCTTGGGACTAGCGGGAGATCTGTCCCACGAGCAGTACTTC.

V gene TRBV19 combines with J gene TRBJ2-7, with D uncertain. Germline values: CDR1 LNHDA, CDR2 SQIVND (reference sequence). CDR3 size: 13 residues. Trimming shortened V by 2 bases and J by 3 bases, and 8 bases separated the two germline ends. In DNA, the CDR3 is TGTGCCAGTAGTATAACTGCAGGCTACGAGCAGTACTTC. Translation gives CASSITAGYEQYF.

This chain links TRBV25-1 with TRBJ2-2; 7 positions match TRBD2. Germline CDR1 reads MGHDK; CDR2 reads SYGVNS. V shed 5 bases, J shed 3 bases, and the junction held 9 bases outside the gene matches. The CDR3 loop spans 16 amino acids. CDR3 sequence: CASSSRTRIDTGELFF. DNA of the CDR3: TGTGCCAGCAGTTCCCGGACTAGGATAGACACCGGGGAGCTGTTTTTT.